This T cell receptor beta chain came from a study of response to subunit inactivated influenza vaccine. MiXCR, applied by TCRdb to the RT-PCR reads, yields one record per CDR3 protein. This sample has approximately 530,000 distinct CDR3 sequences, with 10% to 15% found just once. The sample holds many counts of this clonotype. What it binds is not known. V lost 0 bases and J lost 1, with 15 bases in between. The CDR3 length is 17 residues. Germline CDR1 is LGHNA and CDR2 is YSLEER. Findings of the study overall: Authors suggested seasonal influenza vaccinations each recruit few new T cells.

The TCR comes from a man over 45 who received an inactivated influenza vaccine. Here the sequenced sample was PBMCs from blood, taken 45 days after vaccination. The J gene is TRBJ2-5, the V gene TRBV4-3, with D possibly being TRBD1 or TRBD2 (5 bases each). The CDR3 sequence is CASSQDGGKGSQETQYF. CDR3 sequence (DNA): TGCGCCAGCAGCCAAGATGGGGGAAAGGGTTCCCAAGAGACCCAGTACTTC.